Listed below are T cell receptor beta chains from one sample, sequenced in a study of CD8+ T cells in alopecia areata. Produced via immunoSEQ multiplex PCR; TCRdb's table is partial and in-frame only. The sample holds some 170,000 clones, roughly 60% seen once. This sample comprised CD4+ T cells sorted from blood, obtained at week 0. These receptors were taken from a human donor with alopecia areata. CDR3s include the opening cysteine and the closing phenylalanine or tryptophan. The D gene is left open where the match is weak. Expanded clones are given a class, and other clones once, few, many or no size at all.

clone size	D gene	J gene	V gene	CDR3 DNA	CDR3 protein
few	.	TRBJ2-5	TRBV7-6	TGTGCCAGCAGCCCACGGACAGCGCTCCTACAAGAGACCCAGTACTTC	CASSPRTALLQETQYF
.	.	TRBJ2-2	TRBV7-2	TGTGCCAGCAGCTTTCGAGGGACTCCTTACGCGAACACCGGGGAGCTGTTTTTT	CASSFRGTPYANTGELFF
few	TRBD1	TRBJ2-1	TRBV4-3	TGCGCCAGCAGCCAAGAAGGGGGTGGGACAGCCTACAATGAGCAGTTCTTC	CASSQEGGGTAYNEQFF
once	.	TRBJ1-1	TRBV30	TGTGCCTGGAAGGCAGGAAGCGCTGAAGCTTTCTTT	CAWKAGSAEAFF
.	.	TRBJ2-5	TRBV2	TGTGCCAGCAGTATCTCTCTAGCGTTCCAAGAGACCCAGTACTTC	CASSISLAFQETQYF
few	.	TRBJ2-1	TRBV7-2	TGTGCCAGCAGCTTAGATTGGGCTAGTGGCAATGAGCAGTTCTTC	CASSLDWASGNEQFF
.	TRBD1	TRBJ1-5	TRBV7-9	TGTGCCAGCAGCTTTTCAGGGGGCGAGCCCCAGCATTTT	CASSFSGGEPQHF
.	TRBD1	TRBJ2-1	TRBV29-1	TGCAGCGGAGGACAGGGGGCCCACAATGAGCAGTTCTTC	CSGGQGAHNEQFF
.	TRBD2	TRBJ2-1	TRBV9	TGTGCCAGCAGCGTAGTAGCTAGCGGGGGGTACAATGAGCAGTTCTTC	CASSVVASGGYNEQFF
.	.	TRBJ1-1	TRBV29-1	TGCAGCGGGGCCAGGGGCCTGAACACTGAAGCTTTCTTT	CSGARGLNTEAFF
few	.	TRBJ1-5	TRBV30	TGTGCCTGGAGTGAGAATTTCAATCAGCCCCAGCATTTT	CAWSENFNQPQHF
few	.	TRBJ2-4	TRBV29-1	TGCAGCGTTGAAGCGCACGGGGTTGGCAAAAACATTCAGTACTTC	CSVEAHGVGKNIQYF
.	.	TRBJ1-2	TRBV2	TGTGCCGAAAGGGATGGCTACACCTTC	CAERDGYTF
once	.	TRBJ1-2	TRBV29-1	TGCAGCGTGCTGGAGGGGGGCTACACCTTC	CSVLEGGYTF
.	.	TRBJ2-1	TRBV7-2	TGTGCCAGCAGCCATTATGAGCAGTTCTTC	CASSHYEQFF
.	.	TRBJ1-2	TRBV29-1	TGCAGCGTTGGGCAGGGAGCCGGCTACACCTTC	CSVGQGAGYTF
.	TRBD2	TRBJ2-7	TRBV7-2	TGTGCCAGCAGCCTCCGGGCGGGGGGGACCGCCTACGAGCAGTACTTC	CASSLRAGGTAYEQYF
.	TRBD1	TRBJ1-1	TRBV2	TGTGCCAGCGGACAGGAGAACACTGAAGCTTTCTTT	CASGQENTEAFF
.	.	TRBJ2-2	TRBV29-1	TGCGTTCTGATGGACTACACCGGGGAGCTGTTTTTT	CVLMDYTGELFF
.	TRBD1	TRBJ2-7	TRBV29-1	TGCAGCGTTGAAGACGGGCGGAGGGACAGGGATCAAGGGAGCTCCTACGAGCAGTACTTC	CSVEDGRRDRDQGSSYEQYF
.	.	TRBJ1-1	TRBV20-1	TGCAGTGCTGGCAACACTGAAGCTTTCTTT	CSAGNTEAFF
.	TRBD1	TRBJ1-2	TRBV2	TGTGCCAGCAGGGGGGACAGGGGAGTTTGGTATGGCTACACCTTC	CASRGDRGVWYGYTF
.	.	TRBJ2-2	TRBV28	TGTGCCACCGCGGGACACCAGAACACCGGGGAGCTGTTTTTT	CATAGHQNTGELFF
.	.	TRBJ1-1	TRBV5-6	TGTGCCAGCAGCTTGTATGGCGCTTTAGGGAGGGTGAACACTGAAGCTTTCTTT	CASSLYGALGRVNTEAFF
.	.	TRBJ2-1	TRBV6-6	TGTGCCAGCAGTTACTCGAACGAACCCAGGGGTGAGCAGTTCTTC	CASSYSNEPRGEQFF
few	.	TRBJ2-5	TRBV7-2	TGTGCCAGCAGCTTAACGACGGAACAAGAGACCCAGTACTTC	CASSLTTEQETQYF
few	TRBD1	TRBJ2-4	TRBV9	TGTGCCAGCATCTCAGGGACAGCTAAAAACATTCAGTACTTC	CASISGTAKNIQYF
.	.	TRBJ1-1	TRBV15	TGTGCCACCAGCAGAGATGGGGACCTTGAAGCTTTCTTT	CATSRDGDLEAFF
.	TRBD1	TRBJ1-2	TRBV5-1	TGCGCCAGCAGCTTGGGGGGACAGCCGTTCTATGGCTACACCTTC	CASSLGGQPFYGYTF
.	.	TRBJ1-1	TRBV29-1	TGCAGCGTCCTCAGGGGAAGGACTGAAGCTTTCTTT	CSVLRGRTEAFF
.	.	TRBJ2-7	TRBV29-1	TGCAGCGCACAAGACAGGAGCGCTTCTTACGAGCAGTACTTC	CSAQDRSASYEQYF
.	.	TRBJ1-2	TRBV10-3	TGTGCCATCAAGGGCGACGGCTATGGCTACACCTTC	CAIKGDGYGYTF
.	.	TRBJ1-6	TRBV2	TGTGCCACCGCCGGGAGTCAGGGAAGTGGTAATTCACCCCTCCACTTT	CATAGSQGSGNSPLHF
.	.	TRBJ1-2	TRBV29-1	TGCAGCGTTGAAGGGCAGGGCATAACCTATGGCTACACCTTC	CSVEGQGITYGYTF
.	.	TRBJ1-1	TRBV29-1	TGCAGCGTCATACCGCTAGACTTGAACACTGAAGCTTTCTTT	CSVIPLDLNTEAFF
.	.	TRBJ1-5	TRBV19	TGTGCCAGTAGTATAATGAGGGATCAGCCCCAGCATTTT	CASSIMRDQPQHF
.	TRBD2	TRBJ2-1	TRBV5-4	TGTGCCAGCAGCTCCCCGGGGCGGGGGGACGATGAGCAGTTCTTC	CASSSPGRGDDEQFF
.	TRBD1	TRBJ2-7	TRBV7-3	TGTGCCAGCAGCCCACGAGGGACAGGGGGATCCTACGAGCAGTACTTC	CASSPRGTGGSYEQYF
.	TRBD2	TRBJ2-1	TRBV2	TGTGCCAGCAGTGCGTCTAGCGGGGGCCCTTACAATGAGCAGTTCTTC	CASSASSGGPYNEQFF
.	.	TRBJ2-7	TRBV2	TGTGCCGGTGCAGAAATCACCTACGAGCAGTACTTC	CAGAEITYEQYF
.	.	TRBJ1-6	TRBV18	TGTGCCAGCTCGCCCCGGGGCTCGTTTAAAGGATCACCCCTCCACTTT	CASSPRGSFKGSPLHF
.	TRBD2	TRBJ2-2	TRBV7-8	TGTGCCAGCAGTCCCTCGCGGTGGACTAGCGGTATCTATGGCGGGGAGCTGTTTTTT	CASSPSRWTSGIYGGELFF
.	.	TRBJ2-3	TRBV29-1	TGCAGCGTATCCCCTAGCACAGATACGCAGTATTTT	CSVSPSTDTQYF
.	.	TRBJ2-3	TRBV27	TGTGCCAGCAGTTTCCGGGGGAGGGGGCAGGGCACAGATACGCAGTATTTT	CASSFRGRGQGTDTQYF
.	.	TRBJ1-1	TRBV30	TGTGCCTGGAGACCAGACAGGTTGAACACTGAAGCTTTCTTT	CAWRPDRLNTEAFF
.	.	TRBJ2-5	TRBV28	TGTGCCAGCAGTTCGTGGGGGGAGGAGGAGACCCAGTACTTC	CASSSWGEEETQYF
few	TRBD2	TRBJ2-3	TRBV30	TGTGCCTGGGGGCTGGGAGGGCCCGGCTATACGCAGTATTTT	CAWGLGGPGYTQYF
.	.	TRBJ2-3	TRBV7-9	TGTGCCAGCAGCCCCGGGGGAGTTGGCACAGATACGCAGTATTTT	CASSPGGVGTDTQYF
.	TRBD1	TRBJ2-5	TRBV7-7	TGTGCCAGCAGCCCATCGACAGGGATTGGAGAGACCCAGTACTTC	CASSPSTGIGETQYF
few	.	TRBJ2-6	TRBV7-6	TGTGCCAGCAGCCCCCGCTCCGGGGCTGGGGCCAACGTCCTGACTTTC	CASSPRSGAGANVLTF
few	TRBD2	TRBJ2-7	TRBV29-1	TGCAGTGCCGGGGGGTTTTCCTACGAGCAGTACTTC	CSAGGFSYEQYF
few	TRBD1	TRBJ2-7	TRBV6-1	TGTGCCAGCAGTTCCCGGGACAGGGCCGAGCAGTACTTC	CASSSRDRAEQYF
.	.	TRBJ2-1	TRBV7-9	TGTGCCAGCATCCCTCCGGGTGTAGCTGAGCAGTTCTTC	CASIPPGVAEQFF
.	TRBD1	TRBJ1-2	TRBV7-9	TGTGCCAGCAGCATACGAACAGGGGATTCAAGTGGCTACACCTTC	CASSIRTGDSSGYTF
.	.	TRBJ2-1	TRBV5-6	TGTGCCAGCAGTTTCGATTTAGCTGGCGAGCAGTTCTTC	CASSFDLAGEQFF